These 29 T cell receptor beta chains share one sample of origin, sequenced in a study of CD8+ T cells in alopecia areata. RNA was extracted and reverse transcribed into cDNA as the sequencing template. Some clones are missing from TCRdb's copy, which holds only in-frame ones; the method was immunoSEQ multiplex PCR. The sample contains 170,000 or so clones, roughly three fifths of which appear only once. Described treatment: oral pan-JAK inhibitor, 5-10 mg twice daily. Sequencing was performed on CD8+ T cells sorted from blood, taken at week 24, from a patient treated with tofacitinib. The receptor source for this set is a human donor with alopecia areata.

The V gene is TRBV19, the J gene TRBJ2-7, with TRBD2 matching 10 bases. CDR1 is LNHDA, CDR2 SQIVND, per germline (reference sequence). The CDR3 is made up of 15 amino acids. V lost 6 bases and J lost 0; bases outside the gene matches: 5. The CDR3 protein is CASRLGTSDSYEQYF. As DNA, the CDR3 is TGTGCCAGTAGACTCGGGACTAGCGACTCCTACGAGCAGTACTTC.

The chain links TRBV7-6 to TRBJ2-7; weak D call: TRBD1 (5 bases). Germline lookup yields CDR1 SGHVS and CDR2 FNYEAQ. CDR3 size: 14 residues. V was shortened by 5 bases and J by 3 bases, with 14 bases between the two germline ends. The CDR3 DNA reads TGTGCCAGCAGCCCCTCGGACACCAACTACGAGCAGTACTTC. Translated, it gives CASSPSDTNYEQYF. Based on the CDR3 plus reference TRBV7-6 and TRBJ2-7, the full variable domain is GAGVSQSPRYKVTKRGQDVALRCDPISGHVSLYWYRQALGQGPEFLTYFNYEAQQDKSGLPNDRFSAERPEGSISTLTIQRTEQRDSAMYRCASSPSDTNYEQYFGPGTRLTVT.

The V and J genes are TRBV6-5 and TRBJ2-2, with TRBD1 as a possible D gene (5 bases). The V gene's germline CDR1 is MNHEY and CDR2 SVGAGI. CDR3 size: 14 residues. The ends were cut back, 0 bases at V and 3 bases at J, with 5 bases in the middle. In DNA, the CDR3 is TGTGCCAGCAGTTACTCGACAGACACCGGGGAGCTGTTTTTT. This encodes CASSYSTDTGELFF.

The chain joins TRBV29-1 to TRBJ2-1; D is undetermined. Trimming pared 6 bases from V and 5 bases from J, leaving 5 bases between. Germline assignment: CDR1 SQVTM and CDR2 ANQGSEA. The CDR3 contains 10 residues. DNA for the CDR3: TGCAGCGTGGCTAACAATGAGCAGTTCTTC. Translated: CSVANNEQFF.

This clone was observed a few times. The gene calls are TRBV2 and TRBJ1-5; D perhaps matches TRBD1 (5 bases). CDR1 is SNHLY, CDR2 FYNNEI, per germline. CDR3 length: 15 residues. V dropped 4 bases and J dropped 0 bases, with 10 bases sitting between them. The CDR3 protein is CASSGGRTSNQPQHF. The CDR3 DNA sequence: TGTGCCAGCAGTGGGGGACGGACTAGCAATCAGCCCCAGCATTTT.

By share, this clone counts as medium-sized. The CDR3 DNA is TGTGCCAGCAGTACAAGTAGTGAGCAGTTCTTC. Amino acids: CASSTSSEQFF. The gene calls are TRBV25-1 and TRBJ2-1, with D unclear. Germline CDR1 reads MGHDK; CDR2 reads SYGVNS. Trimming took 5 bases from V and 9 from J, leaving 8 bases between them. This CDR3 has 11 residues.

This chain uses TRBV18 with TRBJ2-2; D might be TRBD2 (5 bases). V lost 0 bases, J lost 6 bases, and 5 bases lay in between. Germline-derived CDR1 and CDR2 are KGHSH and LQKENI. This CDR3 is 13 amino acids long. CDR3 DNA: TGTGCCAGCTCACCACCGAGGGCCGGGGAGCTGTTTTTT. As protein: CASSPPRAGELFF.

The J gene is TRBJ1-5, the V gene TRBV27, with D possibly matching TRBD1 (5 bases). Germline V gives CDR1 MNHEY, CDR2 SMNVEV (reference sequence). The CDR3 sequence is 15 residues long. The V gene lost 6 bases and the J gene lost 6 bases, with 18 bases spanning the gap. Written as DNA, the CDR3 is TGTGCCAGCAGCCTTGGGCCGGGGGATCGTCAGCCCCAGCATTTT. Its translation: CASSLGPGDRQPQHF.

The V gene is TRBV27, the J gene TRBJ1-4; 10 bases are a match to TRBD1. CDR1 and CDR2 from the germline V gene are MNHEY and SMNVEV (reference sequence). This CDR3 region has 14 residues. V gave up 6 bases and J gave up 7 bases; unmatched junction bases: 5. The CDR3: CASSLGTGAEKLFF. The CDR3 nucleotides are TGTGCCAGCAGCCTCGGGACAGGGGCTGAAAAACTGTTTTTT.

The V call is TRBV7-3, the J call TRBJ2-3, with D tentatively TRBD1 or TRBD2 (6 bases each). This CDR3 comprises 15 residues. The germline V and J ends were trimmed by 2 bases and 4 bases, with 13 bases remaining between them. Germline V gives CDR1 SGHTA, CDR2 FQGTGA. The CDR3, as DNA: TGTGCCAGCAGCTTATCCGGGGGCTCCGCAGATACGCAGTATTTT. It encodes CASSLSGGSADTQYF. The full variable domain, its missing parts supplied by reference TRBV7-3 and TRBJ2-3, is GAGVSQTPSNKVTEKGKYVELRCDPISGHTALYWYRQSLGQGPEFLIYFQGTGAADDSGLPNDRFFAVRPEGSVSTLKIQRTERGDSAVYLCASSLSGGSADTQYFGPGTRLTVL.

The V and J genes are TRBV6-1 and TRBJ2-5, with 7 bases identical to TRBD2. The CDR3 contains 15 residues. V was clipped by 7 bases and J by 5 bases; unmatched bases: 13. Germline values: CDR1 MNHNS, CDR2 SASEGT. The CDR3, as DNA: TGTGCCAGCACCGTCTTCGGGGGGAATAGTGAGACCCAGTACTTC. It specifies CASTVFGGNSETQYF.

The chain carries TRBV27 and TRBJ2-3; 14 bases fit TRBD2. V shed 5 bases, J shed 1 base, and the junction held 2 bases outside the gene matches. CDR1 and CDR2 from the germline V gene are MNHEY and SMNVEV (reference sequence). The CDR3 spans 16 residues. The CDR3 DNA reads as TGTGCCAGCAGTCTGACTAGCGGGAGGGGCACAGATACGCAGTATTTT. Translating it yields CASSLTSGRGTDTQYF.

This clone has only a few counts. This chain uses TRBV13 with TRBJ2-2; a possible D gene is TRBD1 (6 bases). The germline V and J ends were trimmed by 5 bases and 7 bases, with 11 bases remaining between them. In germline, CDR1 is PRHDT, CDR2 FYEKMQ (reference sequence). The CDR3 is 13 amino acids. The CDR3 sequence is CASSSYRVGELFF. CDR3 bases: TGTGCCAGCAGCAGTTACAGGGTCGGGGAGCTGTTTTTT.

A note on this clone: Being one base from a much bigger clone, this may be a read error. The rearrangement joins TRBV2 to TRBJ2-2; 7 bases match TRBD1. Trimming took 4 bases from V and 1 from J; bases not matched to a gene: 0. Germline CDR1 and CDR2: SNHLY and FYNNEI. The CDR3 consists of 14 residues. The CDR3, as DNA: TGTGCCAGCAGTGGGACAGGGAACACCGGGGAGCTGTTTTTT. It translates to CASSGTGNTGELFF. The full variable domain, with the rest looked up from reference TRBV2 and TRBJ2-2, is EPEVTQTPSHQVTQMGQEVILRCVPISNHLYFYWYRQILGQKVEFLVSFYNNEISEKSEIFDDQFSVERPDGSNFTLKIRSTKLEDSAMYFCASSGTGNTGELFFGEGSRLTVL.

V gene TRBV2 combines with J gene TRBJ2-7; D is unresolved. Trimming cost V 6 bases and J 1 base, with 10 bases left between them. Germline loops: CDR1 SNHLY, CDR2 FYNNEI. The CDR3 runs to 13 residues. The CDR3 DNA reads as TGTGCCAGCAGCCTGACACGGTCCTACGAGCAGTACTTC. Its translation is CASSLTRSYEQYF.

This clone has just a few counts. The gene calls are TRBV29-1 and TRBJ2-2; 15 nucleotides agree with TRBD2. J was trimmed by 0 bases and V by 2 bases; bases with no gene match: 7. The CDR3 spans 19 residues. Germline V gives CDR1 SQVTM, CDR2 ANQGSEA. CDR3 in amino acids: CSVEWLGTSGGTNTGELFF. Here the CDR3 DNA reads TGCAGCGTTGAATGGCTCGGGACTAGCGGGGGGACGAACACCGGGGAGCTGTTTTTT.

This chain uses TRBV4-1 with TRBJ1-1; D is undetermined. There are 14 residues in the CDR3. The V gene lost 1 base and the J gene lost 10 bases, with 16 bases spanning the gap. Germline V gene data show CDR1 as MGHRA and CDR2 as YSYEKL. Here the CDR3 reads CASSQGVKGSGAFF. The CDR3 DNA is TGCGCCAGCAGCCAAGGGGTCAAGGGTAGTGGAGCTTTCTTT.

The chain uses TRBV29-1 and TRBJ2-2; TRBD1 agrees at 10 bases. CDR3 length: 18 amino acids. Trimming at V came to 6 bases and at J to 4 bases, leaving 17 bases not matched to a gene. Germline-derived CDR1 and CDR2 are SQVTM and ANQGSEA. The CDR3 is CSVPGTGDYNGGTGELFF. In DNA, the CDR3 is TGCAGCGTGCCCGGGACAGGGGATTATAATGGGGGCACCGGGGAGCTGTTTTTT.

This clone turned up a few times. V and J are TRBV30 and TRBJ2-1; the D gene could be TRBD1 or TRBD2 (5 bases each). Germline CDR1 and CDR2: GTSNPN and SVGIG (reference sequence). This CDR3 is 15 amino acids long. V lost 8 bases to trimming and J lost 0 bases, with 17 bases between them. CDR3 in DNA: TGTGCCGGGGGTGGGGGACCGCTCTCCTACAATGAGCAGTTCTTC. The encoded protein is CAGGGGPLSYNEQFF.

The CDR3 bases are TGTGCCAGCAGTTCGCCGTATAGCAATCAGCCCCAGCATTTT. It codes for CASSSPYSNQPQHF. The genes are TRBV27 and TRBJ1-5, with D uncertain. Deletions cut 4 bases from V and 0 bases from J, with 7 bases between. The CDR3 consists of 14 residues. Germline V gives CDR1 MNHEY, CDR2 SMNVEV (reference sequence).

The chain uses TRBV5-6 and TRBJ2-3; D is unclear. The CDR3 has 13 amino acids. V dropped 0 bases and J dropped 1 base, with 3 bases sitting between them. Germline loops: CDR1 SGHDT, CDR2 YYEEEE. The DNA for the CDR3 is TGTGCCAGCAGCTTGGTTGGCACAGATACGCAGTATTTT. Translated, it gives CASSLVGTDTQYF.

The chain recombines TRBV29-1 with TRBJ2-3, with D possibly matching TRBD2 (5 bases). Germline V gives CDR1 SQVTM, CDR2 ANQGSEA. The CDR3 totals 13 residues. V was shortened by 3 bases and J by 2 bases, with 9 bases between the two germline ends. This CDR3 reads CSVDGIYTDTQYF. DNA of the CDR3: TGCAGCGTTGACGGGATCTACACAGATACGCAGTATTTT.

This rearrangement joins TRBV29-1 to TRBJ2-1, with D perhaps being TRBD1 or TRBD2 (5 bases each). In germline, CDR1 is SQVTM, CDR2 ANQGSEA. This CDR3 has 16 residues. V lost 1 base to trimming and J lost 0 bases, with 13 bases between them. The CDR3 is CSVEGPGRSSYNEQFF. The CDR3 coding sequence is TGCAGCGTTGAAGGGCCGGGACGGAGCTCCTACAATGAGCAGTTCTTC.

This chain joins TRBV5-6 and TRBJ2-2; D is uncertain. The CDR3 totals 12 residues. CDR1 and CDR2 (germline): SGHDT, YYEEEE. Trimming pared 0 bases from V and 6 bases from J, leaving 3 bases between. CDR3 residues: CASSLASGELFF. CDR3 sequence (DNA): TGTGCCAGCAGCTTGGCTTCCGGGGAGCTGTTTTTT.

The chain couples TRBV30 to TRBJ1-6; a weak D match, TRBD1 (5 bases). Germline V gene lookup returns CDR1 GTSNPN and CDR2 SVGIG (reference sequence). The CDR3 is 16 residues long. V was cut by 2 bases and J by 4 bases, with 15 bases left in between. The CDR3 loop reads CAWSFSGTEYNSPLHF. The DNA for the CDR3 is TGTGCCTGGAGTTTCTCCGGGACGGAGTATAATTCACCCCTCCACTTT.

The rearrangement uses TRBV7-9 and TRBJ2-7; no clear D gene. This CDR3 has 11 amino acids. CDR1 is SEHNR and CDR2 is FQNEAQ in the germline V gene (reference sequence). Trimming shortened V by 4 bases and J by 7 bases, and 8 bases separated the two germline ends. The CDR3 nucleotides are TGTGCCAGCAGCTACACTACGGAGCAGTACTTC. This translates into CASSYTTEQYF.

This rearrangement joins TRBV7-2 to TRBJ1-2; D might be TRBD1 (5 bases). The V gene's germline CDR1 is SGHTA and CDR2 FQGNSA. The CDR3 sequence is 14 residues long. Trimming removed 4 bases from V and 4 bases from J, with 13 bases in between. The chain's CDR3 is CASSSGGLAYGYTF. DNA of the CDR3: TGTGCCAGCAGCTCCGGGGGGTTAGCCTATGGCTACACCTTC.

The CDR3 DNA reads TGCAGCGTTGAGTGGGGGCCGTCGGATGAGCAGTACTTC. This codes for CSVEWGPSDEQYF. V is TRBV29-1 and J is TRBJ2-7; D perhaps matches TRBD1 (6 bases). This CDR3 region has 13 residues. V lost 3 bases and J lost 7, with 16 bases in between. CDR1 and CDR2 (germline): SQVTM, ANQGSEA.

The chain joins TRBV30 to TRBJ2-1; 8 positions agree with TRBD1. CDR1 GTSNPN and CDR2 SVGIG come from the germline V gene (reference sequence). V gave up 2 bases and J gave up 8 bases; unmatched junction bases: 11. There are 15 residues in the CDR3. The DNA of the CDR3 is TGTGCCTGGAGTCAGGGGGCAGGGGGGCTCCATGAGCAGTTCTTC. Translation gives CAWSQGAGGLHEQFF.